Below are 5 T cell receptor beta chains sequenced from a single sample in a study of T cells in Graves' hyperthyroidism and ophthalmopathy. There were TCR beta CDR3 regions amplified from RNA transcripts. When the TCR CDR3 underwent first-round RT-PCR, the HTBI primer set was used. A single record per CDR3 protein comes from TCRdb applying MiXCR to the multiplex PCR reads. The table records 550,000 to 800,000 distinct CDR3 sequences, roughly 17% of them present only once. Input material: blood. These receptors originate from a young man with Graves' hyperthyroidism.

The table lists this clonotype with many counts. The chain employs TRBV12-3 or TRBV12-4 and TRBJ1-2; weak D call: TRBD1 (6 bases). Trimming stripped 2 bases from V and 7 bases from J, with 20 bases between. The CDR3 loop spans 16 amino acids. The CDR3 region has the DNA TGTGCCAGCAGTTTAAATCGGCACAGGGAGGCGGGTGGCTACACCTTC. It yields the protein CASSLNRHREAGGYTF.

The rearrangement links TRBV3-1 to TRBJ2-5; 9 positions match TRBD1. Germline V gene data show CDR1 as LGHDT and CDR2 as YNNKEL (reference sequence). Trimming took 2 bases from V and 4 from J; bases not matched to a gene: 5. The CDR3 length is 15 residues. This chain's CDR3 is CASSQRNRGPETQYF. The CDR3 DNA sequence: TGTGCCAGCAGCCAAAGAAACAGGGGGCCAGAGACCCAGTACTTC.

A word on this clonotype: The CDR3 does not end in the conserved phenylalanine or tryptophan, so this is likely a read error. The V and J genes are TRBV28 and TRBJ1-5, with a tentative D call TRBD1 (5 bases). The CDR3 is made up of 13 amino acids. CDR1 MDHEN and CDR2 SYDVKM come from the germline V gene. With 6 bases removed from V and 2 bases from J, the gap between germline ends came to 8 bases. The CDR3 DNA reads as TGTGCCAGCAGCCCGGGGGGCAATCAGCCCCAGCATCTT. Residues: CASSPGGNQPQHL.

The chain's CDR3 is CASRRQVNNQPQHF. For the CDR3, the DNA is TGTGCCAGTAGGAGACAGGTAAACAATCAGCCCCAGCATTTT. The chain combines TRBV19 with TRBJ1-5; TRBD1 is a possible D gene (6 bases). CDR3 length equals 14 residues. The V gene lost 6 bases and the J gene lost 3 bases, with 12 bases spanning the gap. Germline assignment: CDR1 LNHDA and CDR2 SQIVND (reference sequence). The full variable domain, its missing parts supplied by reference TRBV19 and TRBJ1-5, is DGGITQSPKYLFRKEGQNVTLSCEQNLNHDAMYWYRQDPGQGLRLIYYSQIVNDFQKGDIAEGYSVSREKKESFPLTVTSAQKNPTAFYLCASRRQVNNQPQHFGDGTRLSIL.

This sequence joins TRBV3-1 and TRBJ2-5; 10 nucleotides line up with TRBD1. The ends lost 3 bases at V and 4 bases at J; junction bases unmatched: 5. This CDR3 comprises 15 residues. The V gene's germline CDR1 is LGHDT and CDR2 YNNKEL (reference sequence). This CDR3 reads CASSHGQGGAETQYF. Written as DNA, the CDR3 is TGTGCCAGCAGCCACGGACAGGGGGGGGCAGAGACCCAGTACTTC.